This T cell receptor (beta chain) is from a study of molecular identifiers for immune sequencing clone quantification. Study details: Replicate RNA from approximately 20,000 or 98,000 naive CD8 T cells formed five aliquots; four were sequenced.

This clonotype was recorded many times. Antigen: not known. Study-level findings and limits: Whereas clones above 20 RNA copies held under 1% of naive-cell molecules, they held over 98% of effector molecules.

The germline V gene encodes CDR1 SGHVS and CDR2 FNYEAQ. V was pared by 4 bases and J by 4 bases, with 8 bases of the junction left unmatched. The CDR3 has 17 amino acids. Naive CD8 sequencing libraries were generated from around 18,000 to 910,000 sorted cells, with 10%, 30% or 50% RNA as input. As CD8+CD4-CCR7+CD45RA+ cells, naive CD8 T cells were sorted. TCRdb re-called the PCR reads through MiXCR, storing one row per CDR3 protein. The sample lists tens of thousands of distinct CDR3 sequences, around 20% occurring once. The V gene is TRBV7-6, the J gene TRBJ2-3; TRBD2 aligns across 13 bases. The specimen sequenced was naive CD8+ T cells from blood, with Jurkat cell RNA spiked in. Specified subset: FACS-sorted CD8+CD4-CCR7+CD45RA+ naive T cells. The receptor's source is a human donor in good health. Some libraries in this study had Jurkat cell RNA spiked in. The CDR3: CASSSTFGLAGADTQYF. The CDR3 nucleotides read TGTGCCAGCAGCTCTACCTTCGGACTAGCGGGGGCAGATACGCAGTATTTT.